Each of the 20 T cell receptor beta chains below was sequenced from the same sample in a study of T cell repertoires in cytomegalovirus infection. TCRdb reprocessed the reads with MiXCR, giving one entry per CDR3 protein. The sample yields approximately 770,000 distinct CDR3 sequences, roughly 29% seen once. The antigens these receptors bind are not known. Sequenced here: cultured CD8+ T cells from PBMCs, sampled from culture after CMV antigen stimulation. The origin of the receptors is a human donor in good health (CMV status not recorded). Some clones in this sample may be carry-over from other donors' samples.

This clonotype has a handful of counts. This chain links TRBV6-6 with TRBJ1-2; TRBD1 agrees at 9 bases. The V gene's germline CDR1 is MNHNY and CDR2 SVGAGI (reference sequence). The CDR3 is 14 residues long. Trimming took 6 bases from V and 6 from J; bases not matched to a gene: 8. In DNA form, the CDR3 reads TGTGCCAGCAGCTCGGACAGGGGAGTTGATGGCTACACCTTC. Its translation: CASSSDRGVDGYTF.

The rearrangement uses TRBV27 and TRBJ2-7; 10 nucleotides align to TRBD1. The CDR3 is 14 amino acids. Unmatched junction bases numbered 4, after V lost 4 bases and J lost 4 bases. CDR1 is MNHEY and CDR2 is SMNVEV in the germline V gene (reference sequence). The CDR3 DNA sequence: TGTGCCAGCAGTTCCCGGGACAGGGGATACGAGCAGTACGTC. Translating it yields CASSSRDRGYEQYV.

This clonotype was recorded many times. This chain links TRBV7-2 with TRBJ1-5; no reliable D call. CDR3 length: 14 residues. Trimming left V 1 base short and J 7 bases short, with 11 bases between. Germline lookup yields CDR1 SGHTA and CDR2 FQGNSA. CDR3 sequence reads: CASSLGGWGQPQHF. In DNA, the CDR3 is TGTGCCAGCAGCTTAGGCGGGTGGGGACAGCCCCAGCATTTT.

The V call is TRBV7-2, the J call TRBJ2-2; TRBD2 agrees at 7 bases. The V gene end was trimmed by 4 bases and the J gene end by 3 bases; junction bases not matched to a gene: 2. Germline V gives CDR1 SGHTA, CDR2 FQGNSA. The CDR3 is 14 amino acids. The CDR3, as DNA: TGTGCCAGCAGCTGGGGGGGGGACACCGGGGAGCTGTTTTTT. Translated, it gives CASSWGGDTGELFF.

This chain connects TRBV7-1 to TRBJ1-6; D is undetermined. TRBV7-1 has ORF status, its function being uncertain. The CDR3 runs 15 residues. With 2 bases removed from V and 2 bases from J, the gap between germline ends came to 7 bases. The CDR3 reads CASSSQTAYNSPLHF. Written as DNA, the CDR3 is TGTGCCAGCAGCTCACAGACCGCCTATAATTCACCCCTCCACTTT.

This clonotype was seen repeatedly, ten times or more. The rearrangement joins TRBV6-6 to TRBJ1-1; the D gene is possibly TRBD1 (5 bases). Germline CDR1 MNHNY, CDR2 SVGAGI (reference sequence). Deletions cut 0 bases from V and 0 bases from J, with 11 bases between. The CDR3 is 16 amino acids. In DNA form, the CDR3 reads TGTGCCAGCAGTTACTCGAGGGGCAGAATGAACACTGAAGCTTTCTTT. It yields the protein CASSYSRGRMNTEAFF.

This clonotype came up a few times. This chain links TRBV7-8 with TRBJ2-1; 13 bases match TRBD2. The CDR3 covers 17 residues. V lost 7 bases and J lost 8; bases outside the gene matches: 14. Per the germline V gene, CDR1 is SGHVS and CDR2 is FQNEAQ. In DNA, the CDR3 is TGTGCCAGCATCGGAGCACTAGCGGGGGGGGTAAAGGATGAGCAGTTCTTC. This encodes CASIGALAGGVKDEQFF.

A few counts support this clonotype. The genes are TRBV5-6 and TRBJ2-3, with 12 bases fitting TRBD2. Trimming took 3 bases from V and 4 from J; bases not matched to a gene: 12. The germline gives CDR1 SGHDT, CDR2 YYEEEE. The length of the CDR3 is 18 residues. CDR3 nucleotides: TGTGCCAGCAGCTCGGACCCTAGCGGGGGGGCTGACGCAGATACGCAGTATTTT. Protein sequence: CASSSDPSGGADADTQYF.

This sequence joins TRBV12-3 or TRBV12-4 and TRBJ1-5, with D uncertain. The V and J ends lost 3 bases and 0 bases respectively, with 15 bases between them. The CDR3 covers 17 residues. The CDR3 here is CASSFVSGSYSNQPQHF. Here the CDR3 DNA reads TGTGCCAGCAGTTTCGTCAGTGGCAGTTATAGCAATCAGCCCCAGCATTTT.

The V and J genes are TRBV27 and TRBJ2-5, with TRBD2 matching 9 bases. CDR3 length: 15 amino acids. The V gene's germline CDR1 is MNHEY and CDR2 SMNVEV (reference sequence). The V and J ends lost 4 bases and 4 bases, in that order; junction bases with no gene match: 7. CDR3 sequence (DNA): TGTGCCAGCAGTTCCCTAGCGGGGAGTCGAGAGACCCAGTACTTC. Translated: CASSSLAGSRETQYF.

Only a few counts were recorded for this clonotype. The chain uses TRBV4-1 and TRBJ2-5, with D perhaps assigned TRBD1 or TRBD2 (5 bases each). With 1 base removed from V and 4 bases from J, the gap between germline ends came to 13 bases. CDR3 size: 15 residues. Looked up from germline, CDR1 is MGHRA and CDR2 is YSYEKL. CDR3 residues: CASSQAVGAGETQYF. DNA for the CDR3: TGCGCCAGCAGCCAAGCAGTAGGGGCGGGAGAGACCCAGTACTTC.

This clonotype has more than one count but fewer than ten. CDR3 in amino acids: CASSFSGFYEQYF. The CDR3 DNA reads TGTGCCAGCAGTTTTTCAGGATTCTACGAGCAGTACTTC. V gene TRBV12-3 or TRBV12-4 combines with J gene TRBJ2-7; no clear D gene. The CDR3 consists of 13 residues. Trimming cost V 3 bases and J 3 bases, with 9 bases left between them.

The chain couples TRBV27 to TRBJ2-3; D is unclear. The CDR3 loop spans 14 amino acids. Per the germline V gene, CDR1 is MNHEY and CDR2 is SMNVEV (reference sequence). Between the trimmed V and J ends, which lost 2 bases and 1 base, there was a span of 7 bases. CDR3 DNA: TGTGCCAGCAGTTTAGGGCAGCGCACAGATACGCAGTATTTT. This encodes CASSLGQRTDTQYF.

This clonotype came up a few times. The chain uses TRBV27 and TRBJ1-2; D possibly corresponds to TRBD1 (6 bases). This CDR3 region has 14 residues. Trimming cost V 6 bases and J 2 bases, with 13 bases left between them. From germline, CDR1 is MNHEY and CDR2 SMNVEV (reference sequence). The CDR3 spells CASRQQGNNYGYTF. DNA of the CDR3: TGTGCCAGCAGACAACAGGGAAACAACTATGGCTACACCTTC.

The gene calls are TRBV6-6 and TRBJ2-1, with 15 bases that match TRBD2. From germline, CDR1 is MNHNY and CDR2 SVGAGI (reference sequence). V shed 2 bases, J shed 7 bases, and the junction held 3 bases outside the gene matches. This CDR3 contains 16 residues. The DNA for the CDR3 is TGTGCCAGCAGTTACGGACTAGCGGGGGGGGTAAATGAGCAGTTCTTC. Encoded protein: CASSYGLAGGVNEQFF.

The chain carries TRBV4-1 and TRBJ2-1; D is undetermined. This CDR3 is built from 12 residues. Trimming pared 5 bases from V and 4 bases from J, leaving 6 bases between. CDR1 and CDR2 from the germline V gene are MGHRA and YSYEKL. The CDR3 spells CASSKMYNEQFF. The CDR3 bases are TGCGCCAGCAGCAAGATGTACAATGAGCAGTTCTTC.

This clonotype was counted many times. V usage is TRBV7-6 and J usage is TRBJ2-5; TRBD2 agrees at 15 bases. J lost 5 bases, V lost 5 bases, and 3 bases had no gene match. This CDR3 region has 15 residues. CDR1 and CDR2 (germline): SGHVS, FNYEAQ. CDR3 nucleotides: TGTGCCAGCAGCAGGACTAGCGGGGGGGCGGAGACCCAGTACTTC. Protein: CASSRTSGGAETQYF.

This clonotype appeared many times. V usage is TRBV7-2 and J usage is TRBJ2-7; TRBD1 is a possible D gene (5 bases). The CDR3 totals 15 residues. Trimming pared 0 bases from V and 2 bases from J, leaving 11 bases between. Per the germline V gene, CDR1 is SGHTA and CDR2 is FQGNSA. The CDR3 is CASSLALGLTYEQYF. Written as DNA, the CDR3 is TGTGCCAGCAGCTTAGCGCTGGGGCTAACCTACGAGCAGTACTTC.

In the case of this clonotype: Being one base from a much bigger clone, this may be a read error. This chain's CDR3 is CASSLLASYNGQFF. As DNA, the CDR3 is TGTGCCAGCAGCTTACTAGCGAGCTACAATGGGCAGTTCTTC. The V gene is TRBV7-2, the J gene TRBJ2-1; perhaps TRBD2 as D (6 bases). The CDR3 contains 14 residues. Per germline, CDR1 SGHTA and CDR2 FQGNSA.

J is TRBJ2-1 and V is TRBV6-6; 7 positions match TRBD2. V was clipped by 7 bases and J by 2 bases; unmatched bases: 8. The CDR3 runs 15 residues. Germline V gene sequence: CDR1 MNHNY, CDR2 SVGAGI (reference sequence). CDR3 sequence (DNA): TGTGCCAGCACCTACCCAGCGGGGCCCTACAATGAGCAGTTCTTC. As protein: CASTYPAGPYNEQFF.